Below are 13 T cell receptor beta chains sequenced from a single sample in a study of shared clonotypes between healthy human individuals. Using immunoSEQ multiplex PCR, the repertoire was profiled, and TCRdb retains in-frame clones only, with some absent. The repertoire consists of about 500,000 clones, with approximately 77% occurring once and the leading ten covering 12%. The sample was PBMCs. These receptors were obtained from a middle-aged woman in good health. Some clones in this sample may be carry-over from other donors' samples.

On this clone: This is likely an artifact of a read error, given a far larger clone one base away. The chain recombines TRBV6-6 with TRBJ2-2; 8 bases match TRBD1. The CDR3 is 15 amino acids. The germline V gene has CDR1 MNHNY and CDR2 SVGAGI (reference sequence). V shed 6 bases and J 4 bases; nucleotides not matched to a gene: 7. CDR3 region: CASRLQGVGTGELFF. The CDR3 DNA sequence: TGTGCCAGCAGACTACAGGGGGTGGGCACCGGGGAGCTGTTTTTT.

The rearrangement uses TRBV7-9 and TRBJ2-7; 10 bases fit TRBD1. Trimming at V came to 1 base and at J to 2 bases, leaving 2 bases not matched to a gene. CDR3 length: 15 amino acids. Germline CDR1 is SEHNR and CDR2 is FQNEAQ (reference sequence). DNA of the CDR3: TGTGCCAGCAGCTTAGGGGACAGGGGCACCTACGAGCAGTACTTC. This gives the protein CASSLGDRGTYEQYF.

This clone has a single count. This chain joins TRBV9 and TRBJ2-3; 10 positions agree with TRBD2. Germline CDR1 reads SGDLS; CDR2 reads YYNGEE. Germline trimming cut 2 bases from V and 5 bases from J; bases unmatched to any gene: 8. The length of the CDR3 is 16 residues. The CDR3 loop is CASSVSGTSAIDTQYF. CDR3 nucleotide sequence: TGTGCCAGCAGCGTCAGCGGGACTAGCGCAATAGATACGCAGTATTTT.

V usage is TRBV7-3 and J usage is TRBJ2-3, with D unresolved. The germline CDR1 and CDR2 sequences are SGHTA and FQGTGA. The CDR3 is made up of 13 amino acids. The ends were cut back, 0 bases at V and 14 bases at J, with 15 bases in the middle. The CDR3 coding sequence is TGTGCCAGCAGCTTAACGTTGTCCGGCCATCTGTATTTT. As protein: CASSLTLSGHLYF.

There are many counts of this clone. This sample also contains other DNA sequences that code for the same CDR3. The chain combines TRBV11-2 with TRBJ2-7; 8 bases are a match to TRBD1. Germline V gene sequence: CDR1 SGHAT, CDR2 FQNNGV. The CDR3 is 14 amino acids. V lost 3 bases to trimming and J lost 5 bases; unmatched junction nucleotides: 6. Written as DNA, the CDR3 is TGTGCCAGCAGCTTTCGGACAGGGCAGGACGAGCAGTACTTC. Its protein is CASSFRTGQDEQYF.

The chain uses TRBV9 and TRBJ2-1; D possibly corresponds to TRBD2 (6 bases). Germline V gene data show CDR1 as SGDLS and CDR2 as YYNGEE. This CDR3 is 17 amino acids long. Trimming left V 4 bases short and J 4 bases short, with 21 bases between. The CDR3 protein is CASSRRMEGRTYNEQFF. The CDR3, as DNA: TGTGCCAGCAGCCGTAGAATGGAGGGCCGAACGTACAATGAGCAGTTCTTC. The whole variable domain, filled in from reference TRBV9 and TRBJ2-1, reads DSGVTQTPKHLITATGQRVTLRCSPRSGDLSVYWYQQSLDQGLQFLIQYYNGEERAKGNILERFSAQQFPDLHSELNLSSLELGDSALYFCASSRRMEGRTYNEQFFGPGTRLTVL.

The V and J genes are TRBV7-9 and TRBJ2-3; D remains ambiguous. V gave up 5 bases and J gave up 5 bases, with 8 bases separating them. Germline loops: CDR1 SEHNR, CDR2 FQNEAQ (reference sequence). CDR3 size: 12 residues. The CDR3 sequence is CASSHLGDTQYF. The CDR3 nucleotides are TGTGCCAGCAGCCATCTCGGAGATACGCAGTATTTT.

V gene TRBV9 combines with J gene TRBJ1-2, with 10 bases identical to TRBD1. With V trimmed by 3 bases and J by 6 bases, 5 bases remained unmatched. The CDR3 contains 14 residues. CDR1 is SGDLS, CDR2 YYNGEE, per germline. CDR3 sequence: CASSERQGANGYTF. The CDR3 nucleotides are TGTGCCAGCAGCGAGAGACAGGGGGCCAATGGCTACACCTTC.

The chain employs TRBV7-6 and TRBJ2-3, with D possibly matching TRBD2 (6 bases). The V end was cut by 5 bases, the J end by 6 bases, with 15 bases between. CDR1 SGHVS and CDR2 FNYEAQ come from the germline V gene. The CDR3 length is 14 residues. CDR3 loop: CASSPGLRPDTQYF. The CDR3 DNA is TGTGCCAGCAGCCCGGGACTCCGACCTGATACGCAGTATTTT.

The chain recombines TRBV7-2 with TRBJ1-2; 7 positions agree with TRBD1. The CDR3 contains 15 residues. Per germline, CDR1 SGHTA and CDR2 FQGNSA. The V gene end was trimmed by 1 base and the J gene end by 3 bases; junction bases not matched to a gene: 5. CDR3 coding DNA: TGTGCCAGCAGCTTAGAACTGGGACAGCACTATGGCTACACCTTC. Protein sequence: CASSLELGQHYGYTF.

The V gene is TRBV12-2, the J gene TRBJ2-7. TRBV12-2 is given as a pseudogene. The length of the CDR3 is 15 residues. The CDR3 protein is CASSFLRYSPYEQYF. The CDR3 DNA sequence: TGTGCCAGCAGTTTCCTCCGCTACTCACCCTACGAGCAGTACTTC.

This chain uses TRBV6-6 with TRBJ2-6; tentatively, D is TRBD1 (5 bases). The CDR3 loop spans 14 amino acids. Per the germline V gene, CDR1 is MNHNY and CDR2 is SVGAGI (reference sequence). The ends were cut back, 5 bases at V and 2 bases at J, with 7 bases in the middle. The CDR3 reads CASSPRAGANVLTF. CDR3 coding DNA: TGTGCCAGCAGTCCCAGGGCTGGGGCCAACGTCCTGACTTTC.

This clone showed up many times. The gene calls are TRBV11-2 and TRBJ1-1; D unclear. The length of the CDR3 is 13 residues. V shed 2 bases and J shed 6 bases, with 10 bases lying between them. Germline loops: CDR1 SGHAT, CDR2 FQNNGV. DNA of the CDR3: TGTGCCAGCAGCTTACAGTTCAATTCTGAAGCTTTCTTT. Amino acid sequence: CASSLQFNSEAFF.